This T cell receptor (beta chain) was profiled in a study of identifying expanded T cells in peripheral blood. This table comes from immunoSEQ multiplex PCR, and its TCRdb copy is limited to in-frame clones, with some not included. The table records about 84,000 clones, around 85% of them present only once. The V segment lost 3 bases and the J segment 14 bases; nucleotides outside the gene matches: 16. This CDR3 spans 15 amino acids. CDR1 and CDR2 from the germline V gene are LGHNA and YSLEER. The clonotype was recovered from a person aged 18 to 70 in good health. This rearrangement joins TRBV4-3 to TRBJ2-1; 7 bases line up with TRBD1. The sequencing input was blood. This CDR3 reads CASSHGRGRWPQEFF. CDR3 DNA: TGCGCCAGCAGCCATGGTAGGGGGCGCTGGCCCCAGGAGTTCTTC.